The sequence of this T cell receptor (beta chain) was determined in a study of blood T cell repertoires in COVID-19 (TCRdb year 2020). Study-level background: Collaborator samples came from the United States, Italy and Spain and covered acute and convalescent phases of COVID-19. The repertoires were released in a freely available public database meant as a resource for research on the immune response to SARS-CoV-2. Deeply sampled blood TCRbeta repertoires from subjects exposed to, actively infected with, or recovered from COVID-19 were included in the dataset. Where HLA class I and class II types were available, the types were taken from metadata supplied by the sample provider, not from assay-based typing. The samples were drawn from two sources: the first 160 participants of the ongoing ImmuneRACE study, and 1,000 to 1,500 subjects contributed by 6 global collaborators. Sample metadata almost always included a de-identified subject ID, COVID-19 status, age in years and sex. The prospective study material was composed of cDNA or gDNA derived from T cells, B-cell-depleted T cells, or PBMCs. General study outcomes and caveats: How much clinical and demographic metadata was included differed by source and by participant, and the metadata was provided uncurated.

TCRbeta CDR3 regions were amplified from genomic DNA using the immunoSEQ Assay, a bias-controlled multiplex PCR. The published analysis was carried out like this. Within the assay, amplification of reference gene primers was used to estimate how many nucleated cells each sample contained. To quantify the absolute abundance of each unique TCRbeta CDR3 rearrangement, sequence reads were collapsed and filtered. For each sample, productive Simpson clonality was calculated as the square root of Simpson's diversity index across productive rearrangements. Held by TCRdb, this immuneACCESS table contains in-frame sequences only and omits some clones. Under half of the omission traces to an unresolved V gene where checked; the cause of the rest is unknown. The DNA gave D and trimming, while V, J and clone size come from that table. The sample table holds about 230,000 clones, of which around 84% were seen once. The ten most abundant clones make up less than 20% of the sample.

In the prospective study, participants were roughly 18 to 100 years old, resided in around 25 geographic areas of the United States, and were enrolled through a virtual design. In the prospective study, cohorts were assigned on the basis of participant-reported clinical history obtained from a screening survey and a study questionnaire. Recovered participants in ImmuneRACE Cohort 3 were defined as having two consecutive negative NP/OP PCR tests, clearance from a healthcare professional, or resolution of symptoms. In the prospective study, whole blood, serum and a nasopharyngeal or oropharyngeal swab were collected from each participant by mobile phlebotomists. Over a roughly 2-month period, participants in the prospective study had the option of providing additional blood draws and questionnaires. Blood samples from the prospective study were shipped frozen or at room temperature prior to DNA extraction.

This clone occurred a few times. Its antigen remains unidentified. The sample holds no much larger clone one base away, and base qualities are not on file. The specimen sequenced was PBMCs or T cells enriched from blood (not recorded which). This TCR was sampled from a young man who had recovered from COVID-19.

The CDR3 protein: CASSTGTGGWNEQFF. At the DNA level, the sequence is TGTGCCAGCAGCACCGGGACAGGGGGCTGGAATGAGCAGTTCTTC. The V gene is TRBV28 and the J gene is TRBJ2-1; 12 bases in the middle match TRBD1. The CDR3 runs 15 amino acids, cysteine and phenylalanine included. Here the CDR3 DNA is all that survives: 45 bases in frame from base 1. From a lookup of the germline V gene, CDR1 and CDR2 are MDHEN and SYDVKM. Compared with germline, V lacks 6 bases and J lacks 7 bases; bases without a gene match: 7.